These 16 T cell receptor beta chains were sequenced from one sample in a study of early T cells in non-severe SARS-CoV-2 infection. A single record per CDR3 protein comes from TCRdb applying MiXCR to the 5' RACE reads. The sample lists some 48,000 distinct CDR3 sequences, roughly 4.5% occurring once. Source material: whole blood. These receptors all stem from an adult who was a healthcare worker with PCR-confirmed SARS-CoV-2 infection or an uninfected control (not recorded which).

This clonotype was detected ten times or more. V gene TRBV6-5 combines with J gene TRBJ1-2; 7 bases align to TRBD1. The CDR3 is made up of 18 amino acids. The J segment lost 5 bases and the V segment lost 2 bases, leaving 17 bases of the junction unmatched. In germline, CDR1 is MNHEY, CDR2 SVGAGI. This chain's CDR3 is CASSYGVGTAPLRYGYTF. The CDR3 nucleotides are TGTGCCAGCAGTTACGGGGTAGGGACAGCTCCCCTTAGATATGGCTACACCTTC.

This clonotype has just a few counts. The chain links TRBV3-1 to TRBJ2-3, with D perhaps given as TRBD1 or TRBD2 (5 bases each). This CDR3 is 12 amino acids long. The V end lost 4 bases, the J end lost 10 bases, and 12 bases lay between the germline ends. Germline V gives CDR1 LGHDT, CDR2 YNNKEL (reference sequence). The DNA of the CDR3 is TGTGCCAGCAGCCCCGAGGGGATTTCGCAGTATTTT. Translating it yields CASSPEGISQYF.

This clonotype was detected ten times or more. V is TRBV30 and J is TRBJ1-3; the D is unclear. The CDR3 sequence is 17 residues long. The germline gives CDR1 GTSNPN, CDR2 SVGIG (reference sequence). Trimming took off 2 bases at V and 4 bases at J, with 21 bases between the two ends. The CDR3 DNA follows: TGTGCCTGGAGTCTAGCCTACAATTCCCTGGGAGGAAACACCATATATTTT. Amino acid sequence: CAWSLAYNSLGGNTIYF.

This clonotype was detected many times. The genes are TRBV12-3 or TRBV12-4 and TRBJ1-5; D gene ambiguous. This CDR3 comprises 12 residues. V gave up 5 bases and J gave up 7 bases, with 9 bases separating them. CDR3 sequence: CASSPGSQPQHF. CDR3 bases: TGTGCCAGCAGTCCCGGGTCCCAGCCCCAGCATTTT.

This clonotype occurred a few times. The V call is TRBV11-2, the J call TRBJ2-7; the match to TRBD1 covers 8 bases. Germline-derived CDR1 and CDR2 are SGHAT and FQNNGV. The CDR3 has 15 residues. The trim removed 0 bases at V and 4 bases at J, leaving 5 bases unmatched. CDR3 sequence (DNA): TGTGCCAGCAGCTTAGATTTGCAGGGGGCGTACGAGCAGTACTTC. It encodes CASSLDLQGAYEQYF. The complete variable domain, with remaining parts taken from reference TRBV11-2 and TRBJ2-7, reads EAGVAQSPRYKIIEKRQSVAFWCNPISGHATLYWYQQILGQGPKLLIQFQNNGVVDDSQLPKDRFSAERLKGVDSTLKIQPAKLEDSAVYLCASSLDLQGAYEQYFGPGTRLTVT.

Ten or more counts support this clonotype. J is TRBJ2-5 and V is TRBV18; 8 nucleotides line up with TRBD2. Germline V gives CDR1 KGHSH, CDR2 LQKENI. Germline trimming cut 2 bases from V and 5 bases from J; bases unmatched to any gene: 1. The length of the CDR3 is 13 residues. For the CDR3, the DNA is TGTGCCAGCTCACCATCTAGCGGGGAGACCCAGTACTTC. Protein: CASSPSSGETQYF.

V is TRBV7-9 and J is TRBJ2-1, with D perhaps being TRBD1 or TRBD2 (5 bases each). Germline CDR1 is SEHNR and CDR2 is FQNEAQ (reference sequence). The CDR3 runs to 17 residues. The V end lost 4 bases, the J end lost 2 bases, and 18 bases lay between the germline ends. The DNA for the CDR3 is TGTGCCAGCAGCTCCGTTTCGGGGCGCCGTACCTACAATGAGCAGTTCTTC. Translated: CASSSVSGRRTYNEQFF.

In its sample, this clonotype was seen many times. The CDR3 DNA follows: TGTGCCAGCAGTGATGGACTAGCGGGCCGCACAGATACGCAGTATTTT. Its protein product is CASSDGLAGRTDTQYF. The rearrangement uses TRBV25-1 and TRBJ2-3; 11 bases are shared with TRBD2. CDR3 size: 16 residues. V lost 3 bases and J lost 1; bases outside the gene matches: 3. The germline CDR1 and CDR2 sequences are MGHDK and SYGVNS.

This clonotype was seen ten or more times. The chain has TRBV3-1 and TRBJ1-1; the D gene is possibly TRBD1 (5 bases). Trimming removed 3 bases from V and 3 bases from J, with 11 bases in between. The CDR3 has 14 amino acids. Germline-derived CDR1 and CDR2 are LGHDT and YNNKEL (reference sequence). The CDR3 DNA reads TGTGCCAGCAGCCAGGGGGGGGAGGACACTGAAGCTTTCTTT. Translated: CASSQGGEDTEAFF.

This clonotype was recorded many times. J is TRBJ1-2 and V is TRBV6-5; 11 bases agree with TRBD1. Germline CDR1 reads MNHEY; CDR2 reads SVGAGI. The V gene end was trimmed by 6 bases and the J gene end by 8 bases; junction bases not matched to a gene: 5. This CDR3 has 13 residues. This CDR3 reads CASRPDRGLGYTF. The CDR3 DNA reads as TGTGCCAGCAGACCGGACAGGGGGCTAGGCTACACCTTC.

This sequence joins TRBV27 and TRBJ2-1; 8 bases agree with TRBD1. Germline assignment: CDR1 MNHEY and CDR2 SMNVEV (reference sequence). CDR3 length: 14 residues. V shed 2 bases and J 8 bases; nucleotides not matched to a gene: 5. The CDR3 bases are TGTGCCAGCAGTTTACGGCAGGGGGCCCATGAGCAGTTCTTC. Protein: CASSLRQGAHEQFF.

The rearrangement links TRBV9 to TRBJ2-1; no clear D. The CDR3 extends over 15 amino acids. The V gene's germline CDR1 is SGDLS and CDR2 YYNGEE. The V end was cut by 3 bases, the J end by 0 bases, with 10 bases between. The DNA for the CDR3 is TGTGCCAGCAGCGCGGTAGACTTCTCCTACAATGAGCAGTTCTTC. Its protein product is CASSAVDFSYNEQFF.

There are many counts of this clonotype. This chain uses TRBV5-5 with TRBJ2-5; either TRBD1 or TRBD2 may supply D (5 bases each). CDR1 and CDR2 from the germline V gene are SGHKS and YYEKEE (reference sequence). The CDR3 has 15 residues. V shed 4 bases and J shed 5 bases, with 18 bases lying between them. The CDR3: CASSRDPGSRETQYF. The CDR3 nucleotides read TGTGCCAGCAGCCGGGACCCAGGCTCGAGGGAGACCCAGTACTTC. Filled out from reference TRBV5-5 and TRBJ2-5, the complete variable domain reads DAGVTQSPTHLIKTRGQQVTLRCSPISGHKSVSWYQQVLGQGPQFIFQYYEKEERGRGNFPDRFSARQFPNYSSELNVNALLLGDSALYLCASSRDPGSRETQYFGPGTRLLVL.

This clonotype has a count of ten or more. This rearrangement joins TRBV7-8 to TRBJ2-7; D is unclear. Trimming removed 3 bases from V and 4 bases from J, with 10 bases in between. Germline V CDR1 and CDR2: SGHVS, FQNEAQ. The CDR3 runs 13 residues. CDR3 bases: TGTGCCAGCAGCTTGGATCGGACGTACGAGCAGTACTTC. Amino acid sequence: CASSLDRTYEQYF.

This clonotype was seen at least ten times. CDR3 DNA sequence: TGTGCCAGTAGTACGGGACAGGGAAGGGGTCAGCCCCAGCATTTT. Translation: CASSTGQGRGQPQHF. The chain employs TRBV19 and TRBJ1-5, with 9 bases matching TRBD1. Losses at the gene ends were 4 bases for V and 6 bases for J; bases not matched to a gene: 7. CDR3 length equals 15 residues. The germline V gene encodes CDR1 LNHDA and CDR2 SQIVND (reference sequence).

This clonotype occurred a few times. This rearrangement joins TRBV11-2 to TRBJ2-3, with 8 bases aligning to TRBD1. V lost 6 bases, J lost 2 bases, and 10 bases stayed unmatched. This CDR3 has 16 amino acids. Looked up from germline, CDR1 is SGHAT and CDR2 is FQNNGV. As DNA, the CDR3 is TGTGCCAGCAGGGCCGGGACAGGCTTCCCCACAGATACGCAGTATTTT. Translating it yields CASRAGTGFPTDTQYF. The whole variable domain, remainder taken from reference TRBV11-2 and TRBJ2-3, is EAGVAQSPRYKIIEKRQSVAFWCNPISGHATLYWYQQILGQGPKLLIQFQNNGVVDDSQLPKDRFSAERLKGVDSTLKIQPAKLEDSAVYLCASRAGTGFPTDTQYFGPGTRLTVL.